The present TCR beta chain was sequenced within a study of T cell responses to AZD1222 COVID-19 vaccine. Study results and limitations: Clonal diversity may have been underestimated in mostly white British donors. There were vaccine-associated CD4 TCRs across spike, dominant at 160-218 and 743-854. The study identified only a handful of AZD1222 recipients as seropositive at baseline. Per reports, nearly half of all spike-specific TCRs target regions that are unmutated in variants.

Germline CDR1 is MGHRA and CDR2 is YSYEKL. CDR3 length equals 13 residues. V shed 1 base and J shed 9 bases, with 12 bases lying between them. Clones were sequenced by immunoSEQ multiplex PCR, and TCRdb holds only the in-frame ones, with some missing. The sample has about 98,000 clones, roughly 84% seen once. As concerns this clone: Its antigen remains unidentified.

This chain uses TRBV4-1 with TRBJ2-5; no reliable D call. This sequence was found in an adult in good health. The specimen was peripheral blood, collected on day 0 of AZD1222 vaccination. The CDR3 DNA is TGCGCCAGCAGCCAAGCTACGAGCCTAGCCCAGTACTTC. It encodes CASSQATSLAQYF.